Presented here are 14 T cell receptor beta chains from one specimen sequenced in a study of shared clonotypes between healthy human individuals. In the naive CD8 group, cells lacked CD45RO and were positively selected for CCR7, so terminally differentiated effector memory CD45RA+ cells were left out. Repertoires were generated with immunoSEQ multiplex PCR, while TCRdb's copy carries only in-frame clones and drops some. The sample shows under 1 million clones, over 90% of them seen only once. Sequenced input: naive CD8+ T cells sorted from blood. These receptors were obtained from a man aged 25 to 45 in good health.

With regard to this clone: The same CDR3 arises from other DNA sequences in this sample as well. The J gene is TRBJ2-7, the V gene TRBV29-1; D may be TRBD2 (5 bases). The ends were cut back, 6 bases at V and 0 bases at J, with 12 bases in the middle. CDR3 length: 13 amino acids. Germline V CDR1 and CDR2: SQVTM, ANQGSEA. The CDR3 protein is CSVLTGSSYEQYF. CDR3 nucleotides: TGCAGCGTCCTGACGGGAAGCTCCTACGAGCAGTACTTC.

The CDR3 DNA is TGTGCCAGCAGCCAAGAAGGGGGTGGGTCTGGTAAACTGTTTTTT. This encodes CASSQEGGGSGKLFF. The V and J genes are TRBV4-2 and TRBJ1-4; D possibly corresponds to TRBD1 (6 bases). Between the trimmed V and J ends, which lost 0 bases and 11 bases, there was a span of 16 bases. The CDR3 is 15 amino acids. The germline CDR1 and CDR2 sequences are LGHNA and YNFKEQ.

The chain joins TRBV5-8 to TRBJ2-2; D is uncertain. Trimming stripped 0 bases from V and 0 bases from J, with 6 bases between. This CDR3 is built from 15 residues. CDR1 and CDR2 from the germline V gene are SGHTS and YDEGEE. The CDR3 loop reads CASSLGQTNTGELFF. In DNA form, the CDR3 reads TGTGCCAGCAGCTTGGGCCAAACGAACACCGGGGAGCTGTTTTTT.

V and J are TRBV9 and TRBJ2-2; unclear D gene. Trimming removed 3 bases at V and 0 bases at J, with 6 bases between. CDR3 length: 14 residues. Germline CDR1 is SGDLS and CDR2 is YYNGEE. The CDR3 protein is CASSDQSNTGELFF. The CDR3 nucleotides are TGTGCCAGCAGCGACCAGTCGAACACCGGGGAGCTGTTTTTT.

This chain uses TRBV28 with TRBJ2-3; D is unclear. Germline-derived CDR1 and CDR2 are MDHEN and SYDVKM. The CDR3 totals 16 residues. Between the trimmed V and J ends, which lost 2 bases and 2 bases, there was a span of 14 bases. The CDR3 DNA is TGTGCCAGCAGTTTACCCCCGGAGCAGTCCACAGATACGCAGTATTTT. Its protein is CASSLPPEQSTDTQYF.

The rearrangement joins TRBV9 to TRBJ2-7; D gene ambiguous. The CDR3 runs 14 residues. The V gene's germline CDR1 is SGDLS and CDR2 YYNGEE. V was pared by 0 bases and J by 3 bases, with 10 bases between. CDR3 nucleotide sequence: TGTGCCAGCAGCGTAGGTTCGGATAACTACGAGCAGTACTTC. This encodes CASSVGSDNYEQYF.

The gene calls are TRBV5-6 and TRBJ2-5; perhaps D is TRBD1 or TRBD2 (6 bases each). CDR1 is SGHDT, CDR2 YYEEEE, per germline. V was pared by 3 bases and J by 4 bases, with 19 bases between. The CDR3 has 16 amino acids. The DNA for the CDR3 is TGTGCCAGCAGCTCCCTGGAAGGGGGACTGAGAGAGACCCAGTACTTC. Translation: CASSSLEGGLRETQYF.

This clone was observed a few times. This rearrangement joins TRBV19 to TRBJ2-1; 11 positions match TRBD2. Germline values: CDR1 LNHDA, CDR2 SQIVND (reference sequence). The junction had 6 bases not matched to a gene; V was cut back by 11 bases and J by 3 bases. The CDR3 extends over 14 amino acids. CDR3 sequence (DNA): TGTGCCTCTGTAGCGGGAGGGGGCTACAATGAGCAGTTCTTC. Its translation is CASVAGGGYNEQFF.

This chain links TRBV7-9 with TRBJ2-7; D is perhaps TRBD2 (6 bases). Germline V CDR1 and CDR2: SEHNR, FQNEAQ (reference sequence). CDR3 length: 15 amino acids. V lost 4 bases to trimming and J lost 5 bases, with 18 bases between them. CDR3 nucleotides: TGTGCCAGCAGCTCTTTCGTGGGAGGCGGGGACGAGCAGTACTTC. As protein: CASSSFVGGGDEQYF. The full variable domain, with the rest looked up from reference TRBV7-9 and TRBJ2-7, is DTGVSQNPRHKITKRGQNVTFRCDPISEHNRLYWYRQTLGQGPEFLTYFQNEAQLEKSRLLSDRFSAERPKGSFSTLEIQRTEQGDSAMYLCASSSFVGGGDEQYFGPGTRLTVT.

The V call is TRBV27, the J call TRBJ1-1, with a possible D match to TRBD1 (5 bases). The CDR3 spans 12 residues. Germline CDR1 MNHEY, CDR2 SMNVEV (reference sequence). The V end lost 5 bases, the J end lost 7 bases, and 11 bases lay between the germline ends. The CDR3 sequence is CASSPGTNEAFF. In DNA form, the CDR3 reads TGTGCCAGCAGTCCCGGGACGAATGAAGCTTTCTTT.

This sequence joins TRBV7-2 and TRBJ2-7, with D maybe TRBD1 (6 bases). The CDR3 is 15 amino acids. V lost 1 base and J 5 bases, leaving 15 bases between the germline ends. Per germline, CDR1 SGHTA and CDR2 FQGNSA. The CDR3 nucleotides read TGTGCCAGCAGCTTAGAACTTACAGGGAGCCACGAGCAGTACTTC. Encoded protein: CASSLELTGSHEQYF.

The chain recombines TRBV4-2 with TRBJ2-5, with 8 bases that match TRBD2. The length of the CDR3 is 15 residues. Looked up from germline, CDR1 is LGHNA and CDR2 is YNFKEQ. Germline trimming cut 2 bases from V and 5 bases from J; bases unmatched to any gene: 7. DNA for the CDR3: TGTGCCAGCAGCCAATGGAGCGGGAGCGTGGAGACCCAGTACTTC. Its translation is CASSQWSGSVETQYF.

This rearrangement joins TRBV19 to TRBJ2-3; D may be TRBD1 (5 bases). V was shortened by 3 bases and J by 5 bases, with 12 bases between the two germline ends. CDR1 is LNHDA and CDR2 is SQIVND in the germline V gene (reference sequence). The CDR3 has 14 residues. The CDR3 bases are TGTGCCAGTAGTATTTTATCAGGGTTAGATACGCAGTATTTT. Translating gives CASSILSGLDTQYF.

The gene calls are TRBV13 and TRBJ2-7; TRBD2 might be the D (6 bases). Per the germline V gene, CDR1 is PRHDT and CDR2 is FYEKMQ (reference sequence). Trimming left V 5 bases short and J 0 bases short, with 14 bases between. The CDR3 spans 15 residues. The CDR3 loop reads CASSPDGSGSYEQYF. The CDR3 DNA is TGTGCCAGCAGCCCCGACGGGAGTGGCTCCTACGAGCAGTACTTC. The full variable domain, rest sourced from reference TRBV13 and TRBJ2-7, is AAGVIQSPRHLIKEKRETATLKCYPIPRHDTVYWYQQGPGQDPQFLISFYEKMQSDKGSIPDRFSAQQFSDYHSELNMSSLELGDSALYFCASSPDGSGSYEQYFGPGTRLTVT.